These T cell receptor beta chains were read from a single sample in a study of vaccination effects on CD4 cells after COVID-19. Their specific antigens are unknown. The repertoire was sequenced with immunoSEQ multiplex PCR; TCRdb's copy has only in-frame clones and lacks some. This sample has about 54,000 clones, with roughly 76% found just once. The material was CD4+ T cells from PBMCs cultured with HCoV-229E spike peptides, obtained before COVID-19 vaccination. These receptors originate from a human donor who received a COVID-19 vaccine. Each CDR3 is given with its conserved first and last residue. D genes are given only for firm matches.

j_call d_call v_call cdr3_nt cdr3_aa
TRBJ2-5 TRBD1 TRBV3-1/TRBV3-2 TGTGCCAGCAGCCAAGTCGGGACAGGGAACCCCCAAGAGACCCAGTACTTC CASSQVGTGNPQETQYF
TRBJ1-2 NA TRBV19 TGTGCCAGTAGCCAGGGCTACTCTAACTATGGCTACACCTTC CASSQGYSNYGYTF
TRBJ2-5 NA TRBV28 TGTGCCAGCAGTTTACCCCAAGAGACCCAGTACTTC CASSLPQETQYF
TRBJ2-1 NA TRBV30 TGTGCCTGGAGTGTATTGGGAGCTGAGCAGTTCTTC CAWSVLGAEQFF
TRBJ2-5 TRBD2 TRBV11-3 TGTGCCAGCAGCCCGAGGCGGGGGGGCCCAGAGACCCAGTACTTC CASSPRRGGPETQYF
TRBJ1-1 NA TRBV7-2 TGTGCCAGCAGCTTACCACAAGGGAGGAACACTGAAGCTTTCTTT CASSLPQGRNTEAFF
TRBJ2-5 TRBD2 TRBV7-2 TGTGCCAGCAGCCCCAGGACTAGCGGGGGGTTGGAGACCCAGTACTTC CASSPRTSGGLETQYF
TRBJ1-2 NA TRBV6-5 TGTGCCATCACCACGGGGGCAGGATCTAACTATGGCTACACCTTC CAITTGAGSNYGYTF
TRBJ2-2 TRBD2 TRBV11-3 TGTGCCAGCAGCAGCAAGCGGGGAGGCACCGGGGAGCTGTTTTTT CASSSKRGGTGELFF
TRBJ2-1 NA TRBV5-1 TGCGCCAGCAGCTTGGCGACGAGCTCCTACAATGAGCAGTTCTTC CASSLATSSYNEQFF
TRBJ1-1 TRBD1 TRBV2 TGTGCCAGCAGTGTACAGGGGGGCACTGAAGCTTTCTTT CASSVQGGTEAFF
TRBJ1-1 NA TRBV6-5 TGTGCCAGCAGCCCGGACAGACAGAACACTGAAGCTTTCTTT CASSPDRQNTEAFF
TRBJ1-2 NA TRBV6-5 TGTGCCAGCACCACCAACCCCGTTCCGAACTATGGCTACACCTTC CASTTNPVPNYGYTF
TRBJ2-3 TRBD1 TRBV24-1 TGTGCCACCAGTGAACCCGACAGGGTCCCACCAGATACGCAGTATTTT CATSEPDRVPPDTQYF